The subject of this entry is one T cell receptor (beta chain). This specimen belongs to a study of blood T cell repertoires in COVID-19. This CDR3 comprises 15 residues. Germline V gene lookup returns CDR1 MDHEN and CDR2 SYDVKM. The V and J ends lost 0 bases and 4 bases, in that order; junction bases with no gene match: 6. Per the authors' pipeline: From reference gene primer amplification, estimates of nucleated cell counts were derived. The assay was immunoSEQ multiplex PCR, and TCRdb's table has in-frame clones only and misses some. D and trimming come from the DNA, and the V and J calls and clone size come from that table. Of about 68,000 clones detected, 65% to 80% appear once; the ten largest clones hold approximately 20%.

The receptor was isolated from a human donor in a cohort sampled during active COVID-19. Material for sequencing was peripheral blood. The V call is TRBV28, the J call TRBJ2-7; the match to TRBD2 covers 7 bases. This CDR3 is CASSLWSGTLYEQYF. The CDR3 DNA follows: TGTGCCAGCAGTTTATGGAGCGGGACTTTATACGAGCAGTACTTC.